This TCR beta chain was recorded in a study of shared clonotypes between healthy human individuals. There were no recent acute infections or vaccinations among the donors, who were healthy HIV-negative adults. Naive CD45RA+ and memory CD45RA-negative subsets were split from CD4+ cells. Assay execution took place at the deep level. Libraries were prepared by immunoSEQ multiplex PCR; TCRdb keeps only in-frame clonotypes and omits some of them. Counted here are more than 550,000 clones, approximately 72% occurring once; the ten biggest clones make up approximately 1.8%. V was pared by 7 bases and J by 5 bases, with 8 bases of the junction left unmatched. CDR3 length equals 15 residues. CDR1 and CDR2 from the germline V gene are MDHEN and SYDVKM.

The sequence derives from a woman in her twenties or thirties in good health. The V call is TRBV28, the J call TRBJ1-4; TRBD1 matches 9 bases. The sample consisted of memory CD4+ T cells sorted from blood. Subset specified: CD45RA-negative fraction. The CDR3 DNA reads TGTGCCAGCAATACACCGGGACAGGGAAATGAAAAACTGTTTTTT. This encodes CASNTPGQGNEKLFF.